This T cell receptor (beta chain) derives from a study of cytomegalovirus exposure and HLA in healthy donors. On this clone itself: The antigen is unknown.

Measured with immunoSEQ multiplex PCR; TCRdb has only the in-frame clones, and not every one. This sample has 200,000 to 250,000 clones, with roughly 84% found just once. Study-wide points: Associated with cytomegalovirus, according to the listing, were fewer than 200 TCR beta chains.

The clonotype comes from a woman younger than 30 in good health and CMV-seropositive. Sequenced input: PBMCs.

CDR3 coding DNA: TGTGCCAGCAGTTTAGAGGGTCGACAGGGCGAGCAGTACTTC. Its protein is CASSLEGRQGEQYF. V gene TRBV27 combines with J gene TRBJ2-7; 7 bases are a match to TRBD1. The CDR3 consists of 14 residues. V was clipped by 2 bases and J by 6 bases; unmatched bases: 7. Looked up from germline, CDR1 is MNHEY and CDR2 is SMNVEV (reference sequence).